The 3 T cell receptor beta chains in this list originate from one sample, sequenced in a study of control samples from healthy donors and cancer patients. Profiled with immunoSEQ multiplex PCR; TCRdb holds only in-frame clones, not every one. The table lists 65,000 to 80,000 clones, approximately 90% of them singletons. Sequenced input: PBMCs. These receptors were collected from a woman aged 55-75 years with head and neck cancer.

DNA of the CDR3: TGTGCCAGTAGTAGGGGGCCAACTAATGAAAAACTGTTTTTT. Residues: CASSRGPTNEKLFF. The chain joins TRBV19 to TRBJ1-4; perhaps TRBD1 as D (6 bases). V lost 4 bases to trimming and J lost 0 bases, with 6 bases between them. The germline V gene has CDR1 LNHDA and CDR2 SQIVND (reference sequence). The CDR3 has 14 amino acids.

J is TRBJ2-5 and V is TRBV24-1, with TRBD1 matching over 8 bases. Germline values: CDR1 KGHDR, CDR2 SFDVKD. The ends lost 4 bases at V and 1 base at J; junction bases unmatched: 10. The CDR3 contains 17 residues. The CDR3 nucleotides read TGTGCCACCAGTGACCCCGGACAGGGCCTCCTCCAAGAGACCCAGTACTTC. Translated, it gives CATSDPGQGLLQETQYF.

The chain has TRBV5-8 and TRBJ1-2; D unclear. The CDR3 loop spans 16 amino acids. CDR1 and CDR2 (germline): SGHTS, YDEGEE. Trimming removed 0 bases at V and 5 bases at J, with 17 bases between. This chain's CDR3 is CASSLGSVGFIYGYTF. The CDR3 region has the DNA TGTGCCAGCAGCTTGGGTAGCGTCGGATTTATATATGGCTACACCTTC.